This TCR beta chain was captured by sequencing in a study of T-cell memory formation after mild COVID-19. Study-level points and caveats: Clones which contracted sat mainly in CM and EM if CD4+, and in EMRA if CD8+. There was a balanced CD4/CD8 profile in clones contracting day 15 to 85, and later expanders leaned CD4+. What remained unconfirmed was the SARS-CoV-2 specificity of second-wave clones peaking on day 37.

Points on this clonotype: Its specificity is not known.

TCRdb redid the calling of the 5' RACE reads with MiXCR, one entry per CDR3 protein. The sample includes under 550,000 distinct CDR3 sequences, about a sixth seen only once; the top ten take around a fifth. The specimen sequenced was PBMCs or a T cell subset sorted from them (not recorded which). The clonotype comes from a man in his late teens or twenties who had mild COVID-19 (a few samples of this study predate the infection). Cell type and time point are not known.

CDR3 sequence reads: CASSQDAVNYGYTF. CDR3 nucleotide sequence: TGTGCCAGCAGCCAAGATGCAGTTAACTATGGCTACACCTTC. The chain is built from TRBV3-1 and TRBJ1-2; D is ambiguous. V gave up 0 bases and J gave up 1 base, with 6 bases separating them. Germline V gene data show CDR1 as LGHDT and CDR2 as YNNKEL (reference sequence). The CDR3 length is 14 residues.